The source of this T cell receptor beta chain is a study of PD-1 blockade in mismatch repair-deficient tumors (TCRdb year 2017). The study in broad terms: Between September 2013 and September 2016, approximately 90 consecutive patients with some 11 mismatch repair-deficient cancer types, all previously treated and progressing, were enrolled in the trial. Tumor-associated T cell clones in the peripheral blood of patients responding to PD-1 blockade were tracked using deep sequencing of TCR CDR3 regions.

The CDR1 and CDR2 encoded by the germline V gene are MNHEY and SVGAGI. The cysteine opens and the phenylalanine closes a CDR3 of 15 amino acids. The CDR3 DNA has 45 bases and is translated from base 1. V lost 2 bases and J lost 5 bases, and the count of bases not matched to a germline gene is 6. For every enrolled patient, mismatch repair deficiency was confirmed by either polymerase chain reaction or immunohistochemistry. TCR sequencing was performed for a few patients who responded to pembrolizumab therapy. The phase II trial prospectively evaluated PD-1 blockade with pembrolizumab in advanced mismatch repair-deficient cancers, independent of tissue of origin. Serial peripheral blood T cell samples were collected before and at multiple times after starting PD-1 blockade. Blood sampling times were reported as weeks after the first pembrolizumab dose. Study-wide conclusions, independent of this receptor: After pembrolizumab, tumor-resident clones, which were often undetectable in blood before treatment, expanded rapidly and then contracted, generally ahead of radiologic responses.

The protocol used for the library was the immunoSEQ multiplex PCR assay. TCRdb provides this immuneACCESS table in a form limited to in-frame rearrangements. Some clones are lacking; in checked studies, under half of them reflect an unresolved V gene, and why the rest are absent is not known. Within this sample are 70,000 to 90,000 clones, with around 80% of them counted one time only. The biggest ten clones account for less than 6.5% of the sample. Concerning this clone itself: Its cognate antigen has yet to be identified. Per-base quality was not reported, and no clone a single base away is much larger than it.

The rearrangement combines TRBV6-5 with TRBJ2-3; a stretch of 8 junction bases matches TRBD2. Source: peripheral blood, taken 44 weeks after starting pembrolizumab. This receptor was obtained from an adult with mismatch repair-deficient cancer. The CDR3: CASSYTSGRLDTQYF. The DNA sequence is TGTGCCAGCAGTTACACAAGCGGGAGATTAGATACGCAGTATTTT.